The present entry profiles one T cell receptor beta chain with its context. Its antigen remains unidentified. Per-nucleotide qualities are absent, and no much larger clonotype sits a single base away. The library was made by the immunoSEQ multiplex PCR assay. The clones in this table, taken by TCRdb from immuneACCESS, are in-frame only. Not every clone is retained; where verified, under half of the shortfall comes from an unresolved V gene, and the cause of the rest is unknown. The sample includes about 36,000 clones, with about nine tenths observed a single time. The top ten hold about 0.45% of the sample. CDR1 and CDR2 (SNHLY, FYNNEI) derive from the germline V gene. Reading from cysteine to phenylalanine, the CDR3 counts 12 amino acids. Kept here is only the CDR3 DNA, which spans 36 bases and is read in frame from base 1. The V and J ends are trimmed by 6 bases and 6 bases, leaving 10 bases between them.

The data derive from a study of T cell changes during pregnancy in multiple sclerosis (dated by TCRdb to about 2019). Context from the whole study: Changes in the T cell repertoire over the course of pregnancy were examined in this study in women with multiple sclerosis.

Sequenced material: CD4+ T cells from peripheral blood mononuclear cells, taken in the second trimester of pregnancy. The rearranged chain carries TRBV2 and TRBJ2-3; TRBD2 could be the D gene, as 6 bases match. The source of this sequence is a female donor in good health, enrolled as a control in a pregnancy study. The DNA is as follows: TGTGCCAGCAGACTAGCACCCGATACGCAGTATTTT. The resulting protein is CASRLAPDTQYF.